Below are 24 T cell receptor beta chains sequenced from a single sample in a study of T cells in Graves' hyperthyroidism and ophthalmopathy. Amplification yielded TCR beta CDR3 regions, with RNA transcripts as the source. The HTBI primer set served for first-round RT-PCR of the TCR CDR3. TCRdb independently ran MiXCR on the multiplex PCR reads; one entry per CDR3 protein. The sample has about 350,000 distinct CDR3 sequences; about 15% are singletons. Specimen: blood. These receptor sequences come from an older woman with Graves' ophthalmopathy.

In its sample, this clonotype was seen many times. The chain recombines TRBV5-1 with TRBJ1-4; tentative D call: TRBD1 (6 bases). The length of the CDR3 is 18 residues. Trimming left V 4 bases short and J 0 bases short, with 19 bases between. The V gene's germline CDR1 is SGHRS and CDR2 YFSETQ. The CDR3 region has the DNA TGCGCCAGCAGCCACTCTTGGGGGCGTCGGTCAACTAATGAAAAACTGTTTTTT. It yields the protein CASSHSWGRRSTNEKLFF.

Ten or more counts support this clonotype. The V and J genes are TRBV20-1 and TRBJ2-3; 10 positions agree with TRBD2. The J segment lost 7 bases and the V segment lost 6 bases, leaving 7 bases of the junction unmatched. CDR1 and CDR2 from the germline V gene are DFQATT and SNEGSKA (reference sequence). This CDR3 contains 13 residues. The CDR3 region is CSAPTSGQNTQYF. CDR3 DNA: TGCAGTGCGCCGACTAGCGGGCAAAATACGCAGTATTTT.

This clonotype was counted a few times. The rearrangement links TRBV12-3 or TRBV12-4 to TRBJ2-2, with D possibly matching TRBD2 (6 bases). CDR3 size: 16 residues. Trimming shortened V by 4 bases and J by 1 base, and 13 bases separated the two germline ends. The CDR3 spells CASSSLAGRNTGELFF. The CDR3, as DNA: TGTGCCAGCAGTTCTCTGGCGGGACGGAACACCGGGGAGCTGTTTTTT.

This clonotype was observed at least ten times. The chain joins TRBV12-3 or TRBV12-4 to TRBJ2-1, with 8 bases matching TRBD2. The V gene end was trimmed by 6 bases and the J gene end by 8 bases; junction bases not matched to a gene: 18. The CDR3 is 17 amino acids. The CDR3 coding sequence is TGTGCCAGCAGACCCCGGGGGGGGAGGGCCGGTATGTATGAGCAGTTCTTC. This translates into CASRPRGGRAGMYEQFF.

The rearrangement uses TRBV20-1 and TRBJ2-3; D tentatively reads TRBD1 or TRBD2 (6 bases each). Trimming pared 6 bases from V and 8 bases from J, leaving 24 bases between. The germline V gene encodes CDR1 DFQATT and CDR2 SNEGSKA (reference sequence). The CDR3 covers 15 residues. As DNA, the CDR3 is TGCAGTGCCGCTAGGCCCTCAGGGGCAGCGGGTACGCAGTATTTT. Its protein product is CSAARPSGAAGTQYF.

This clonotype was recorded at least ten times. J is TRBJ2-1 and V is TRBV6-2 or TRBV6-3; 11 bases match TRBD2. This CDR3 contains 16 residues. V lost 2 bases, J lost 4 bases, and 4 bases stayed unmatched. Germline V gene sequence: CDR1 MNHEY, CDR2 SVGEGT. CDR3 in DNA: TGTGCCAGCAGTTACGAGAGACTAGCGGGGTACAATGAGCAGTTCTTC. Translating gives CASSYERLAGYNEQFF.

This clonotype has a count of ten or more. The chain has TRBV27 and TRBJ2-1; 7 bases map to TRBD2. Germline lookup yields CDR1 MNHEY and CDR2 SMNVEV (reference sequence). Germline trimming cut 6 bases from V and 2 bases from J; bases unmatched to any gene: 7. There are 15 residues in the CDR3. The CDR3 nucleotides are TGTGCCAGCAGAGTGACGGGAGGTACCTACAATGAGCAGTTCTTC. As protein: CASRVTGGTYNEQFF.

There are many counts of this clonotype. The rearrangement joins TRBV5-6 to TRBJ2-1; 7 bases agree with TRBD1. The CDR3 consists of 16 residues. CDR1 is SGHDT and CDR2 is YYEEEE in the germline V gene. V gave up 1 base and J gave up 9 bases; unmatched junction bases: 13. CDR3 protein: CASSLTTGSVRSEQFF. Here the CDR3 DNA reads TGTGCCAGCAGCTTGACGACAGGGAGCGTTCGTAGTGAGCAGTTCTTC.

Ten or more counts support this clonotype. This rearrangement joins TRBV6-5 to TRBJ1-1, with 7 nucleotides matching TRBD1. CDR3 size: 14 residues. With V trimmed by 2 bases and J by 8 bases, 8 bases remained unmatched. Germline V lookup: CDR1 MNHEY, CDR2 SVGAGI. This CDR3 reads CASSYPEPTGEAFF. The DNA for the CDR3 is TGTGCCAGCAGTTACCCGGAGCCGACAGGGGAAGCTTTCTTT.

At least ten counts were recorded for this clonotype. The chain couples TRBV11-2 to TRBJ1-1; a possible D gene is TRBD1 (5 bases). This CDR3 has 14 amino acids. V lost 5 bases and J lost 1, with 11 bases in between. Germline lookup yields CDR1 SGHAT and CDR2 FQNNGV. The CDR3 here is CASSLGLENTEAFF. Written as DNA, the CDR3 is TGTGCCAGCAGCCTGGGACTGGAGAACACTGAAGCTTTCTTT.

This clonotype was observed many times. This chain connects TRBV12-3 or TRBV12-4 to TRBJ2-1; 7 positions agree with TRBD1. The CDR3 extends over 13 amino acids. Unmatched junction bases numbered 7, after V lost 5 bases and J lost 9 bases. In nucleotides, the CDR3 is TGTGCCAGCAGTGACAGGGTCGACGGTGAGCAGTTCTTC. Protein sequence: CASSDRVDGEQFF.

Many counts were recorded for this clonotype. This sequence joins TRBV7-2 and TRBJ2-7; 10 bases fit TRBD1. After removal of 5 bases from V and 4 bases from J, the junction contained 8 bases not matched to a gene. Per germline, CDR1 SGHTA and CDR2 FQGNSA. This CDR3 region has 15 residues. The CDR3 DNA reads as TGTGCCAGCAGCGCCTCCGGGACAGGGGCTTACGAGCAGTACTTC. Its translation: CASSASGTGAYEQYF.

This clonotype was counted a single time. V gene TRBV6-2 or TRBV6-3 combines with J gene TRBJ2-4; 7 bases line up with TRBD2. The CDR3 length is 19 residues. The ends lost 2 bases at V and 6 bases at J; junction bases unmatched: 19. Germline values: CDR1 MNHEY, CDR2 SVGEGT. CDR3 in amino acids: CASSYPPSSGKGRGNIQYF. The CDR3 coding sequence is TGTGCCAGCAGTTACCCCCCCTCGAGCGGGAAGGGTAGGGGAAACATTCAGTACTTC.

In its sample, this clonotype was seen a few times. The CDR3 protein is CASSLVQGNIQYF. In nucleotides, the CDR3 is TGTGCCAGCAGCTTGGTGCAGGGCAACATTCAGTACTTC. V is TRBV7-9 and J is TRBJ2-4; TRBD1 is a possible D gene (5 bases). CDR1 and CDR2 from the germline V gene are SEHNR and FQNEAQ (reference sequence). The CDR3 has 13 amino acids. Trimming took off 3 bases at V and 7 bases at J, with 10 bases between the two ends.

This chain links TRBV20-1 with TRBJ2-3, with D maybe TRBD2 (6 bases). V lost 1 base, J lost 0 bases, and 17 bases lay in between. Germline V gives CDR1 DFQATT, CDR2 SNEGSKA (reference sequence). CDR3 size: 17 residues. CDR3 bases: TGCAGTGCTAGAGCCGCGGGGAGGAGAGCTAGCACAGATACGCAGTATTTT. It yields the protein CSARAAGRRASTDTQYF.

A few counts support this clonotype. CDR3 residues: CATSSDPGGGVGEQFF. The CDR3 DNA reads TGTGCCACCAGCTCCGATCCCGGGGGGGGGGTTGGGGAGCAGTTCTTC. The rearrangement joins TRBV24-1 to TRBJ2-1; 8 nucleotides match TRBD2. CDR1 and CDR2 (germline): KGHDR, SFDVKD. Unmatched junction bases numbered 17, after V lost 7 bases and J lost 10 bases. This CDR3 is built from 16 residues.

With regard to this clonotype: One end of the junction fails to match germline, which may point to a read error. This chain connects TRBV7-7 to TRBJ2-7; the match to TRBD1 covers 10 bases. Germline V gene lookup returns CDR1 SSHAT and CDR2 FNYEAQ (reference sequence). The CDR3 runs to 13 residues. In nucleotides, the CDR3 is TGTGCTAGCAGCCCGGGACAGGGGTACGAGCAGCACTTC. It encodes CASSPGQGYEQHF.

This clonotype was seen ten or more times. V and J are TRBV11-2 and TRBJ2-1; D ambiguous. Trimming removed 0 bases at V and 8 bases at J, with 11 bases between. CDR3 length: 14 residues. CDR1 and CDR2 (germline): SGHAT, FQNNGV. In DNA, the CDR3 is TGTGCCAGCAGCTTAGATCCTAGTTTCGATGAGCAGTTCTTC. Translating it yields CASSLDPSFDEQFF.

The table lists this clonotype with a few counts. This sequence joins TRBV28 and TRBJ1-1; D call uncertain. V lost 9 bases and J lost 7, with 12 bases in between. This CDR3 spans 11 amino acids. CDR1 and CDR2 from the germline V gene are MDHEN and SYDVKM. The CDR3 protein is CASSPGIEAFF. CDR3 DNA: TGTGCCAGTTCGCCGGGCATTGAAGCTTTCTTT.

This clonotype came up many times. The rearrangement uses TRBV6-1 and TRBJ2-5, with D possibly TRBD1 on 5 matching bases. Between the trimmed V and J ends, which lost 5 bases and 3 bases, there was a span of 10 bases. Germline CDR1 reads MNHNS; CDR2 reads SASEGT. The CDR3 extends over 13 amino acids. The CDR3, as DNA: TGTGCCAGCAGTTCCAGGGTGGAAGAGACCCAGTACTTC. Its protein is CASSSRVEETQYF.

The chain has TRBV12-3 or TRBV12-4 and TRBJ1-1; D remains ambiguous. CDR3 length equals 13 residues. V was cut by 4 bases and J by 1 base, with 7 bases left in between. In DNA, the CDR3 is TGTGCCAGCAGTTCACAGCGGAACACTGAAGCTTTCTTT. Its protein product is CASSSQRNTEAFF.

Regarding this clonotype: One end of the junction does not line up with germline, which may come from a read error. The CDR3 is CASSLATSSYSEQFF. The CDR3 nucleotides are TGTGCCAGCAGCTTGGCCACTAGCTCCTACAGTGAGCAGTTCTTC. The chain recombines TRBV5-5 with TRBJ2-1, with a weak D call TRBD2 (6 bases). The CDR3 consists of 15 residues. CDR1 is SGHKS, CDR2 YYEKEE, per germline (reference sequence). Full variable domain (missing parts from reference TRBV5-5 and TRBJ2-1): DAGVTQSPTHLIKTRGQQVTLRCSPISGHKSVSWYQQVLGQGPQFIFQYYEKEERGRGNFPDRFSARQFPNYSSELNVNALLLGDSALYLCASSLATSSYSEQFFGPGTRLTVL.

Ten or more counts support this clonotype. This chain's CDR3 is CASNPSGNYGYTF. The CDR3 coding sequence is TGTGCCAGCAACCCCAGTGGAAACTATGGCTACACCTTC. The gene calls are TRBV28 and TRBJ1-2; D gene uncertain. The CDR3 is made up of 13 amino acids. The V and J ends lost 7 bases and 2 bases respectively, with 11 bases between them. The germline V gene encodes CDR1 MDHEN and CDR2 SYDVKM.

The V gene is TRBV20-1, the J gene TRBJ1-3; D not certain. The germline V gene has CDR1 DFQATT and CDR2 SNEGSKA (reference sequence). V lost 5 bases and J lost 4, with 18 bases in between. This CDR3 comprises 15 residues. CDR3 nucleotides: TGCAGTGCTCTATTCCCGGGATTCGTCGGAAACACCATATATTTT. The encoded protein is CSALFPGFVGNTIYF.